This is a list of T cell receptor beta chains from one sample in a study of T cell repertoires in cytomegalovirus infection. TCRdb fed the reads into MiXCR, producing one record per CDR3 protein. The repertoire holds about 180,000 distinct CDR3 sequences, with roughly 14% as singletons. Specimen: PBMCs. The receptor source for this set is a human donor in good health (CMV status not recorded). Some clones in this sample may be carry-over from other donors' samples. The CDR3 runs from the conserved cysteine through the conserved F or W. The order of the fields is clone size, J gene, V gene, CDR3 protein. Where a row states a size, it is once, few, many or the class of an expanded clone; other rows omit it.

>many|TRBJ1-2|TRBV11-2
CASSLITGYGYTF
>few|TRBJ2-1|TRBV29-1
CSVFGSPTSYNEQFF
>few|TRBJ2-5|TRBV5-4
CASSLGLTGVETQYF
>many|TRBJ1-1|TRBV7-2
CASSLFGDTEAFF
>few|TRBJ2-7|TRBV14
CASSPGEGAYEQYF
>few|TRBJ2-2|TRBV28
CASSFAPEEWGELFF
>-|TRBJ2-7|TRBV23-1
CASSHGTAGGYEQYF
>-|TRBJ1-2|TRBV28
CASSSSLRDSYGYTF
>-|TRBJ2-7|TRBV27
CASSSPLGNEQYF
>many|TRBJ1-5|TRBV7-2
CASSLSIGDNQPQHF
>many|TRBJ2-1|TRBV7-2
CASSSRDNEQFF
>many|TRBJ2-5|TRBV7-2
CASSNQETQYF
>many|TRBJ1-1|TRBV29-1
CSVGVFEAFF
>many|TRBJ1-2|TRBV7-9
CASGLGQGYYGYTF
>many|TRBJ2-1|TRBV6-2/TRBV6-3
CASSYLKRVGDEQFF
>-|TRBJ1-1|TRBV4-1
CASSHPDGILEAFF